This note documents a single T cell receptor (beta chain) sequence. Antigen specificity is unknown. This sample was taken from a study of T cell repertoires in cytomegalovirus infection. On the study more broadly: CMV infection and matching HLA type were both indicated by public TCR beta signatures.

Germline V gives CDR1 MDHEN, CDR2 SYDVKM. The CDR3 loop spans 15 amino acids. V shed 3 bases and J shed 2 bases, with 13 bases lying between them. Overall study findings and caveats: In two of eight donors, the top clonotype was HLA-C-restricted CMV-specific.

TCRdb redid the calling of the reads with MiXCR, one entry per CDR3 protein. Of around 340,000 distinct CDR3 sequences in the sample, around 29% were seen once. This chain connects TRBV28 to TRBJ2-5; D perhaps matches TRBD2 (5 bases). This TCR was recovered from a human donor in good health (CMV status not recorded). Some clones in this sample may be carry-over from other donors' samples. The input for sequencing was cultured PBMCs, taken from culture after CMV antigen stimulation. CDR3 bases: TGTGCCAGCAGTTTTGCGGGTCCTCGGCAAGAGACCCAGTACTTC. Its translation: CASSFAGPRQETQYF.